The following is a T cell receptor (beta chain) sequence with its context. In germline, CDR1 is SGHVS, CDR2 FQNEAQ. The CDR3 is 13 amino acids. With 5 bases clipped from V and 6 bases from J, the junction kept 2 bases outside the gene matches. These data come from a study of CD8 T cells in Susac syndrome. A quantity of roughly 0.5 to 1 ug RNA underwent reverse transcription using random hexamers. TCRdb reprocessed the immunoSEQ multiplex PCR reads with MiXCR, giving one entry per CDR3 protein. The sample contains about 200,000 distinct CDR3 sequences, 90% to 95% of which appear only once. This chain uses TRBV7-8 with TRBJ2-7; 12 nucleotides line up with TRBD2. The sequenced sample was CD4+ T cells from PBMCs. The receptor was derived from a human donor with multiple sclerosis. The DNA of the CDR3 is TGTGCCAGCAGCCTACTAGCGGGGGGCGAGCAGTACTTC. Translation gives CASSLLAGGEQYF.